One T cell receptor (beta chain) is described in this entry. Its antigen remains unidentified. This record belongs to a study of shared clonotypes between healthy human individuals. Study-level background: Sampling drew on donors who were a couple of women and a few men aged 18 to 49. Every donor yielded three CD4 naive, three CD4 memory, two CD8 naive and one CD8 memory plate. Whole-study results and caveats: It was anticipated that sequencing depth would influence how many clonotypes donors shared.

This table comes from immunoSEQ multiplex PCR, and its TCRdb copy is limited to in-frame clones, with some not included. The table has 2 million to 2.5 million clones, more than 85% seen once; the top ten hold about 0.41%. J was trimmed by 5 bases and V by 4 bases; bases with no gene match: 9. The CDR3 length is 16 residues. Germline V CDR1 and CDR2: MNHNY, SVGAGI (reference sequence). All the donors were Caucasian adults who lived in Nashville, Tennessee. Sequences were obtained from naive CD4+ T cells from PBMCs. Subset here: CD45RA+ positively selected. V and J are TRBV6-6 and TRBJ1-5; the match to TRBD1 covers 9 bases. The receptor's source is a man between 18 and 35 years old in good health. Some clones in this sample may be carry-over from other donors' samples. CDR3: CASSWTGARLDQPQHF. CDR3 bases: TGTGCCAGCAGTTGGACAGGGGCTCGACTGGATCAGCCCCAGCATTTT.